These 13 T cell receptor beta chains share one sample of origin, sequenced in a study of shared clonotypes between healthy human individuals. Measured with immunoSEQ multiplex PCR; TCRdb has only the in-frame clones, and not every one. The sample lists about 690,000 clones, 90% occurring once. Sequenced input: memory CD8+ T cells from PBMCs. Subset reported: CD45RO+ cells pooled with CCR7-negative TemRA cells. Every receptor here comes from a man between 18 and 29 years old in good health. Some clones in this sample may be carry-over from other donors' samples.

This chain joins TRBV30 and TRBJ2-7, with a possible D match to TRBD2 (5 bases). Germline V CDR1 and CDR2: GTSNPN, SVGIG (reference sequence). CDR3 size: 12 residues. V was clipped by 1 base and J by 5 bases, with 9 bases between them. The CDR3 bases are TGTGCCTGGAGTGCTAGCATCCACGAGCAGTACTTC. Its protein product is CAWSASIHEQYF.

The chain couples TRBV4-3 to TRBJ1-2; D is perhaps TRBD1 (5 bases). Germline CDR1 is LGHNA and CDR2 is YSLEER. V lost 3 bases to trimming and J lost 3 bases, with 14 bases between them. CDR3 length: 15 residues. The CDR3 DNA reads as TGCGCCAGCAGCCATGAGGACACCCCGTACTATGGCTACACCTTC. It encodes CASSHEDTPYYGYTF.

The chain carries TRBV27 and TRBJ2-1, with 9 nucleotides matching TRBD2. Germline V gene sequence: CDR1 MNHEY, CDR2 SMNVEV (reference sequence). The CDR3 extends over 14 amino acids. J was trimmed by 7 bases and V by 6 bases; bases with no gene match: 7. CDR3 residues: CASSRWRGGNEQFF. CDR3 in DNA: TGTGCCAGCAGCCGCTGGCGGGGGGGTAATGAGCAGTTCTTC.

This clone was picked up a small number of times. This chain uses TRBV10-1 with TRBJ1-1; D unclear. This CDR3 has 13 amino acids. V shed 6 bases and J shed 0 bases, with 8 bases lying between them. The germline V gene encodes CDR1 WNHNN and CDR2 SYGVQD (reference sequence). The CDR3 spells CASSLDLNTEAFF. Here the CDR3 DNA reads TGCGCCAGCAGCCTGGACCTGAACACTGAAGCTTTCTTT.

This clone was seen only once. The V call is TRBV6-5, the J call TRBJ2-7; D is unclear. This CDR3 has 12 amino acids. CDR1 and CDR2 from the germline V gene are MNHEY and SVGAGI. V shed 7 bases and J shed 2 bases, with 9 bases lying between them. The CDR3 sequence: CASTRETYEQYF. The CDR3 nucleotides are TGTGCCAGCACCCGCGAGACCTACGAGCAGTACTTC.

CDR3 nucleotides: TGTGCCAGCAGTTTAACTCAGGGGTATGGTGAAGCTTTCTTT. Residues: CASSLTQGYGEAFF. The chain links TRBV27 to TRBJ1-1, with D perhaps TRBD1 (6 bases). The V gene's germline CDR1 is MNHEY and CDR2 SMNVEV (reference sequence). Trimming pared 2 bases from V and 7 bases from J, leaving 14 bases between. This CDR3 has 14 residues.

V gene TRBV5-8 combines with J gene TRBJ1-5; D is perhaps TRBD1 (6 bases). The germline V and J ends were trimmed by 6 bases and 0 bases, with 22 bases remaining between them. This CDR3 has 18 residues. Germline V gene data show CDR1 as SGHTS and CDR2 as YDEGEE. The CDR3, as DNA: TGTGCCAGCAACCTGCCCTGGACAGAACAATATAGCAATCAGCCCCAGCATTTT. It encodes CASNLPWTEQYSNQPQHF.

The chain uses TRBV4-3 and TRBJ1-1; 8 bases agree with TRBD1. Germline CDR1 LGHNA, CDR2 YSLEER. The CDR3 runs to 17 residues. After removal of 0 bases from V and 4 bases from J, the junction contained 10 bases not matched to a gene. The DNA for the CDR3 is TGCGCCAGCAGCCAAGATCCGCCACAGGGGGAGGGCACTGAAGCTTTCTTT. Translation: CASSQDPPQGEGTEAFF.

This chain links TRBV19 with TRBJ1-5; D uncertain. V lost 3 bases and J 4 bases, leaving 7 bases between the germline ends. Per the germline V gene, CDR1 is LNHDA and CDR2 is SQIVND (reference sequence). The CDR3 consists of 13 residues. The CDR3 nucleotides are TGTGCCAGTAGTATCATCGGGAATCAGCCCCAGCATTTT. Protein: CASSIIGNQPQHF.

As concerns this clone: This same CDR3 is encoded by further DNA sequences in the sample. The chain combines TRBV7-9 with TRBJ1-5; D is ambiguous. This CDR3 spans 12 amino acids. Trimming took 3 bases from V and 4 from J, leaving 4 bases between them. Germline V gene lookup returns CDR1 SEHNR and CDR2 FQNEAQ (reference sequence). The CDR3 sequence is CASSFFNQPQHF. CDR3 DNA sequence: TGTGCCAGCAGCTTCTTTAATCAGCCCCAGCATTTT.

The CDR3 spells CASSHSQGNQPQHF. DNA of the CDR3: TGTGCCAGCAGCCACTCACAGGGGAATCAGCCCCAGCATTTT. This chain uses TRBV4-2 with TRBJ1-5, with 7 nucleotides matching TRBD1. The CDR3 length is 14 residues. V lost 3 bases, J lost 4 bases, and 3 bases stayed unmatched. CDR1 is LGHNA and CDR2 is YNFKEQ in the germline V gene.

The chain carries TRBV9 and TRBJ2-1; D perhaps matches TRBD2 (6 bases). V lost 1 base and J lost 3, with 14 bases in between. Per the germline V gene, CDR1 is SGDLS and CDR2 is YYNGEE. The CDR3 consists of 16 residues. CDR3 DNA: TGTGCCAGCAGCGTATTTACTAGCCAGGGCTACAATGAGCAGTTCTTC. It codes for CASSVFTSQGYNEQFF.

V and J are TRBV2 and TRBJ2-1; 13 nucleotides line up with TRBD2. The CDR3 runs 16 residues. V trimming: 6 bases; J trimming: 9 bases; junction bases outside the gene matches: 11. Germline CDR1 SNHLY, CDR2 FYNNEI. The CDR3 loop reads CASRPGLAGWVGEQFF. CDR3 in DNA: TGTGCCAGCAGACCGGGACTAGCGGGGTGGGTGGGTGAGCAGTTCTTC.